A selection of T cell receptor beta chains follows, all from one sample in a study of blood T cell repertoires in COVID-19. Sequencing was performed with immunoSEQ multiplex PCR; in TCRdb, only in-frame clones are kept and a portion is missing. The table shows some 140,000 clones, with approximately 83% occurring only once. The sample consisted of peripheral blood. The receptor set was obtained from a woman in her sixties or seventies with acute or convalescent COVID-19. Both conserved end residues are part of each CDR3. The D gene is left open where the match is weak. Size is omitted from some rows. Given values are once, few, many or a class for expanded clones.

>15|TRBD1|TRBV2|TRBJ2-5|.
CASSAFGQGQETQYF
TGTGCCAGCAGTGCCTTCGGACAGGGGCAAGAGACCCAGTACTTC
>14|TRBD1|TRBV27|TRBJ1-2|.
CASSLSSGGEGYTF
TGTGCCAGCAGTTTATCGTCAGGGGGCGAGGGCTACACCTTC
>16|.|TRBV12-2|TRBJ1-1|.
CASRLRQAGLDTEAFF
TGTGCAAGTCGCTTAAGGCAAGCGGGCCTGGACACTGAAGCTTTCTTT
>15|.|TRBV11-2|TRBJ1-6|.
CASSLQVYSSSPLHF
TGTGCCAGCAGCCTACAGGTTTACTCTAGTTCACCCCTCCACTTT
>16|TRBD2|TRBV18|TRBJ2-3|.
CASSTSGTRNTDTQYF
TGTGCCAGCTCAACATCCGGGACTAGGAACACAGATACGCAGTATTTT
>13|TRBD1|TRBV6-5|TRBJ1-2|.
CASNLGQGGGYTF
TGTGCCAGCAACCTGGGACAGGGAGGAGGCTACACCTTC
>12|.|TRBV29-1|TRBJ2-3|.
CSVAVGADTQYF
TGCAGCGTTGCGGTAGGGGCAGATACGCAGTATTTT
>16|.|TRBV5-1|TRBJ2-1|.
CASSQAHTSTYNEQFF
TGCGCCAGCAGCCAGGCCCACACGTCCACCTACAATGAGCAGTTCTTC
>15|TRBD1|TRBV30|TRBJ2-5|.
CAWSPTGQLQETQYF
TGTGCCTGGTCCCCGACGGGACAGCTCCAAGAGACCCAGTACTTC
>12|.|TRBV28|TRBJ1-2|once
CASSWESYGYTF
TGTGCCAGCAGCTGGGAGTCCTATGGCTACACCTTC
>15|TRBD2|TRBV11-3|TRBJ2-1|.
CASSLGLAGVNEQFF
TGTGCCAGCAGCTTAGGCCTAGCGGGGGTCAATGAGCAGTTCTTC
>15|.|TRBV11-3|TRBJ2-1|.
CASSLDPDSNNEQFF
TGTGCCAGCAGCTTAGATCCGGACAGTAACAATGAGCAGTTCTTC
>13|.|TRBV10-3|TRBJ1-2|.
CAIGRTPNYGYTF
TGTGCCATCGGCCGGACACCTAACTATGGCTACACCTTC